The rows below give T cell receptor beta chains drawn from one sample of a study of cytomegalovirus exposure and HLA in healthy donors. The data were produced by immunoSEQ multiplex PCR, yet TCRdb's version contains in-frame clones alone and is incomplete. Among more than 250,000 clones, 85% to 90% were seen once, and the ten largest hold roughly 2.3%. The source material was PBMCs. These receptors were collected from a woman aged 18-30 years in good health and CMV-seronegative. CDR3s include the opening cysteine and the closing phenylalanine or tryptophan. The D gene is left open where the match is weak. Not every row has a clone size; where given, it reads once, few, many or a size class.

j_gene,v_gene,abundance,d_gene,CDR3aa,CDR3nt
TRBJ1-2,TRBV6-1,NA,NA,CASSSSGLIIYGYTF,TGTGCCAGCAGTTCTTCAGGACTAATAATATATGGCTACACCTTC
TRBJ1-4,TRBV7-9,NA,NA,CASNPWGDEKLFF,TGTGCCAGCAACCCCTGGGGGGATGAAAAACTGTTTTTT
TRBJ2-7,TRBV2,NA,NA,CASSGGGTGHEQYF,TGTGCCAGCAGTGGGGGCGGAACGGGCCACGAGCAGTACTTC
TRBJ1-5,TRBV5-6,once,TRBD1,CASSLGPRGRSNQPQHF,TGTGCCAGCAGCTTGGGCCCCAGGGGGCGTAGCAATCAGCCCCAGCATTTT
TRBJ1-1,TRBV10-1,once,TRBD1,CASSSGGDEAFF,TGCGCCAGCAGCTCAGGGGGCGATGAAGCTTTCTTT
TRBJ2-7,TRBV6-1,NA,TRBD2,CASMAGGPYEQYF,TGTGCCAGCATGGCGGGGGGACCCTACGAGCAGTACTTC
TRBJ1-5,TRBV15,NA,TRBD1,CATKTGGIDQPQHF,TGTGCCACCAAGACAGGGGGCATTGATCAGCCCCAGCATTTT
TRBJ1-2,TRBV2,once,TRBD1,CASSGGTVYGYTF,TGTGCCAGCAGTGGCGGGACAGTCTATGGCTACACCTTC
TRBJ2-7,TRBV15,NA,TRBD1,CATSRVQGAYEQYF,TGTGCCACCAGCAGAGTTCAGGGGGCTTACGAGCAGTACTTC
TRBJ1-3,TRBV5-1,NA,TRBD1,CASSQGQGNTIYF,TGCGCCAGCAGCCAGGGACAGGGAAACACCATATATTTT
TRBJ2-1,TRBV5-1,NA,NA,CASGIRDTYNEQFF,TGCGCCAGCGGTATACGGGACACCTACAATGAGCAGTTCTTC
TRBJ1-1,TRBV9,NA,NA,CASSEGTKAFF,TGTGCCAGCAGCGAGGGGACAAAAGCTTTCTTT
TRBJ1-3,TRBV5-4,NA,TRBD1,CAIAGGFGSGNTIYF,TGTGCCATCGCAGGGGGCTTCGGCTCTGGAAACACCATATATTTT
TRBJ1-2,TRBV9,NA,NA,CASTPTGDIYGYTF,TGTGCCAGCACTCCGACAGGAGACATCTATGGCTACACCTTC
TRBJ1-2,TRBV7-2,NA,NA,CASSLGGVEGRYTF,TGTGCCAGCAGCTTAGGTGGGGTCGAGGGCCGGTACACCTTC
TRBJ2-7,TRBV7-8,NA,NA,CASSLDWYEQYF,TGTGCCAGCAGCTTAGATTGGTACGAGCAGTACTTC
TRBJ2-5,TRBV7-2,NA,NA,CASSLQGIQGETQYF,TGTGCCAGCAGCTTACAGGGTATACAGGGAGAGACCCAGTACTTC
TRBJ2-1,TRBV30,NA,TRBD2,CACSGGGAGGHSEQFF,TGTGCCTGCTCGGGAGGGGGAGCGGGGGGGCATAGTGAGCAGTTCTTC
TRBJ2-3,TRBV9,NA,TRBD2,CASSPWGGATQYF,TGTGCCAGCAGCCCCTGGGGGGGAGCGACGCAGTATTTT
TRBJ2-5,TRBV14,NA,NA,CASSPQLTGWETQYF,TGTGCCAGCAGTCCACAATTGACAGGCTGGGAGACCCAGTACTTC
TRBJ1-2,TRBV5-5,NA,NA,CASSLAPVNYGYTF,TGTGCCAGCAGCTTGGCTCCCGTTAACTATGGCTACACCTTC
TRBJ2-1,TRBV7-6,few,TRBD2,CASSLGSGGYNEQFF,TGTGCCAGCAGCTTAGGTAGCGGGGGCTACAATGAGCAGTTCTTC